A selection of T cell receptor beta chains follows, all from one sample in a study of blood T cell repertoires in COVID-19. Assay: immunoSEQ multiplex PCR; the TCRdb copy retains only in-frame clones and omits some. The profile shows approximately 250,000 clones, roughly 86% of them singletons. Sequencing was done on a sample of peripheral blood. The receptors here all came from a woman aged 55 to 70 who had recovered from COVID-19. The CDR3 runs from the conserved cysteine through the conserved F or W. Fields, in order: J gene, V gene, clone size, D gene, CDR3 protein, CDR3 DNA. D genes are given only for firm matches. Some rows have no size entry. The others give once, few or many, or a class for an expanded clone.

>TRBJ2-1|TRBV28|once|TRBD1
CASSYPGTGNNEQFF
TGTGCCAGCAGTTACCCCGGGACAGGGAACAATGAGCAGTTCTTC
>TRBJ2-3|TRBV27|.|TRBD2
CASSTTGTSGVGDTQYF
TGTGCCAGCAGTACGACCGGGACTAGCGGGGTGGGAGATACGCAGTATTTT
>TRBJ1-5|TRBV28|.|.
CASSLWAGSNQPQHF
TGTGCCAGCAGTTTGTGGGCTGGGAGCAATCAGCCCCAGCATTTT
>TRBJ1-4|TRBV30|.|TRBD1
CAWNPSDRANEKLFF
TGTGCCTGGAATCCATCGGACAGGGCTAATGAAAAACTGTTTTTT
>TRBJ1-3|TRBV4-1|.|TRBD1
CASSPPFRGLKDTIYF
TGCGCCAGCAGCCCGCCATTCAGGGGGCTAAAGGACACCATATATTTT
>TRBJ2-3|TRBV6-6|.|TRBD2
CASSFTERGGTDTQYF
TGTGCCAGCAGTTTCACGGAGCGGGGCGGCACAGATACGCAGTATTTT
>TRBJ1-3|TRBV7-9|once|.
CASSLKGVGGNTIYF
TGTGCCAGCAGCTTGAAAGGGGTAGGGGGAAACACCATATATTTT
>TRBJ1-4|TRBV10-3|.|TRBD1
CATTGTWTNEKLFF
TGTGCCACGACAGGGACCTGGACTAATGAAAAACTGTTTTTT
>TRBJ1-2|TRBV5-1|.|TRBD1
CASSSQGAGSYGYTF
TGCGCCAGCAGCTCACAGGGGGCGGGAAGTTATGGCTACACCTTC
>TRBJ2-7|TRBV11-2|.|TRBD2
CASSSLAGEQYF
TGTGCCAGCAGCTCCTTAGCGGGGGAGCAGTACTTC
>TRBJ1-6|TRBV13|.|.
CASSLGRSSYNSPLHF
TGTGCCAGCAGCTTGGGGAGGAGCTCCTATAATTCACCCCTCCACTTT
>TRBJ2-1|TRBV7-2|once|TRBD1
CASGKQGASYNEQFF
TGTGCCAGCGGAAAACAGGGGGCCTCCTACAATGAGCAGTTCTTC
>TRBJ1-4|TRBV14|.|TRBD1
CASSHTGQGWDEKLFF
TGTGCCAGCAGCCATACAGGACAGGGCTGGGATGAAAAACTGTTTTTT
>TRBJ2-5|TRBV4-2|.|TRBD2
CASSQSLASGGAEKTQYF
TGTGCCAGCAGCCAATCATTGGCTAGCGGGGGGGCGGAAAAGACCCAGTACTTC
>TRBJ2-7|TRBV28|.|TRBD2
CASRSGTSEQYF
TGTGCCAGCAGGTCCGGGACTAGCGAGCAGTACTTC
>TRBJ2-5|TRBV10-3|.|.
CAIRTDGRETQYF
TGTGCCATCAGGACAGATGGACGAGAGACCCAGTACTTC
>TRBJ2-5|TRBV11-1|.|.
CASSTGGSLAGLTQYF
TGTGCCAGCAGCACAGGGGGGAGTCTAGCGGGGCTCACCCAGTACTTC
>TRBJ1-2|TRBV7-3|.|TRBD1
CASSPSGQGAKYTF
TGTGCCAGCAGCCCATCGGGACAGGGGGCCAAATACACCTTC
>TRBJ2-5|TRBV6-4|.|TRBD1
CASSRTGMETQYF
TGTGCCAGCAGCAGGACAGGGATGGAGACCCAGTACTTC
>TRBJ2-5|TRBV7-9|.|TRBD1
CASSLVRDREETQYF
TGTGCCAGCAGCTTAGTTCGGGACAGGGAGGAGACCCAGTACTTC
>TRBJ1-4|TRBV5-1|.|TRBD1
CASSNGQGDEKLFF
TGCGCCAGCAGTAACGGACAGGGTGATGAAAAACTGTTTTTT
>TRBJ1-6|TRBV3-1/TRBV3-2|once|TRBD1
CASSLTGGRSPLHF
TGTGCCAGCAGCCTAACAGGGGGCAGGTCACCCCTCCACTTT
>TRBJ2-5|TRBV7-2|.|TRBD2
CASSLQLAGQETQYF
TGTGCCAGCAGCTTACAGCTAGCGGGCCAAGAGACCCAGTACTTC
>TRBJ2-3|TRBV5-4|.|TRBD2
CASSQPGLAGIVTDTQYF
TGTGCCAGCAGCCAACCGGGACTAGCGGGGATCGTCACAGATACGCAGTATTTT
>TRBJ2-3|TRBV10-3|.|.
CAGGDYADTQYF
TGTGCCGGCGGCGACTACGCAGATACGCAGTATTTT
>TRBJ2-1|TRBV4-2|once|TRBD2
CASRKGAASGGSSSYNEQFF
TGTGCCAGCAGAAAAGGGGCTGCTAGCGGGGGTTCCAGCTCCTACAATGAGCAGTTCTTC
>TRBJ2-2|TRBV3-1/TRBV3-2|.|TRBD2
CASSQALPSSGGASGELFF
TGTGCCAGCAGCCAGGCGCTACCTTCTAGCGGGGGTGCCAGCGGGGAGCTGTTTTTT
>TRBJ2-1|TRBV6-1|.|TRBD1
CASSESPGGFDEQFF
TGTGCCAGCAGTGAAAGTCCAGGGGGCTTCGATGAGCAGTTCTTC
>TRBJ2-7|TRBV5-8|.|.
CASTPQREASYEQYF
TGTGCCAGCACCCCCCAGCGAGAGGCCTCCTACGAGCAGTACTTC
>TRBJ2-1|TRBV5-1|.|.
CASSLGGAGSYNEQFF
TGCGCCAGCAGCTTGGGGGGCGCGGGGTCCTACAATGAGCAGTTCTTC
>TRBJ2-7|TRBV25-1|.|.
CASRFPQGGLYEQYF
TGTGCCAGCAGGTTCCCGCAGGGAGGATTGTACGAGCAGTACTTC
>TRBJ1-5|TRBV19|.|.
CASSIQGRGGYSNQPQHF
TGTGCCAGTAGTATCCAGGGCCGGGGGGGCTATAGCAATCAGCCCCAGCATTTT
>TRBJ1-2|TRBV28|.|.
CASSFPSDRANYGYTF
TGTGCCAGCAGTTTTCCCTCTGACAGAGCTAACTATGGCTACACCTTC
>TRBJ2-1|TRBV5-1|.|TRBD2
CASSLPGTSGIAYNEQFF
TGCGCCAGCAGCCTCCCCGGGACTAGCGGGATAGCCTACAATGAGCAGTTCTTC
>TRBJ1-4|TRBV7-2|.|TRBD1
CASTRGQNEKLFF
TGTGCCAGCACCCGGGGACAGAATGAAAAACTGTTTTTT
>TRBJ2-1|TRBV9|few|TRBD2
CASSVDQGSGALSSYNEQFF
TGTGCCAGCAGCGTAGATCAGGGTAGCGGGGCTCTTTCTTCCTACAATGAGCAGTTCTTC
>TRBJ1-2|TRBV28|.|TRBD1
CASYTSTGNYGYTF
TGTGCCAGCTACACCTCGACAGGGAACTATGGCTACACCTTC
>TRBJ2-5|TRBV19|.|TRBD2
CASNLAGGTQETQYF
TGTGCCAGTAACCTAGCGGGGGGAACCCAAGAGACCCAGTACTTC
>TRBJ2-7|TRBV14|.|TRBD1
CASSQDRVKDYEQYF
TGTGCCAGCAGCCAGGACAGGGTAAAGGACTACGAGCAGTACTTC
>TRBJ1-6|TRBV5-1|.|.
CASSLEGGPSPLHF
TGCGCCAGCAGCTTGGAGGGAGGCCCTTCACCCCTCCACTTT
>TRBJ1-4|TRBV5-4|.|.
CASTLAGTNEKLFF
TGTGCCAGCACTCTGGCAGGGACTAATGAAAAACTGTTTTTT
>TRBJ2-1|TRBV6-5|.|TRBD1
CASSYFYQTGREEQFF
TGTGCCAGCAGTTACTTTTATCAGACAGGGCGAGAAGAGCAGTTCTTC
>TRBJ1-6|TRBV5-1|.|.
CASSSSNSPLHF
TGCGCCAGCAGCTCTTCGAATTCACCCCTCCACTTT
>TRBJ2-7|TRBV5-4|.|.
CASSLAGISYEQYF
TGTGCCAGCAGCTTGGCGGGGATTTCCTACGAGCAGTACTTC
>TRBJ1-4|TRBV27|.|.
CASNPGRGIATNEKLFF
TGTGCCAGCAACCCGGGGAGGGGGATCGCAACTAATGAAAAACTGTTTTTT
>TRBJ2-1|TRBV10-1|.|.
CASVRTRYNEQFF
TGCGCCAGCGTAAGGACACGATACAATGAGCAGTTCTTC
>TRBJ1-4|TRBV6-5|.|TRBD1
CATRTGQGEKLFF
TGTGCCACGAGGACAGGGCAAGGTGAAAAACTGTTTTTT
>TRBJ2-5|TRBV5-1|.|TRBD1
CASSLQGSETQYF
TGCGCCAGCAGCTTACAGGGGTCAGAGACCCAGTACTTC
>TRBJ2-3|TRBV7-9|.|.
CASSLGLTDTQYF
TGTGCCAGCAGCCTCGGACTAACAGATACGCAGTATTTT